The TCR beta chain described here comes from a study of cytomegalovirus exposure and HLA in healthy donors. Comments on this clone: No antigen is known for it.

PCR was performed using 60 Vbeta and 13 Jbeta primers. Measured with immunoSEQ multiplex PCR; TCRdb has only the in-frame clones, and not every one. This sample's table reports approximately 120,000 clones. Study findings and constraints: Later analysis showed most CMV-associated TCR beta chains appearing HLA-restricted. The presence/absence work took it that sequencing depth was about the same across donors. Listed as cytomegalovirus-associated were 150 to 200 TCR beta chains.

Germline assignment: CDR1 DFQATT and CDR2 SNEGSKA (reference sequence). Trimming cost V 7 bases and J 5 bases, with 9 bases left between them. The CDR3 spans 11 residues. This receptor was obtained from a man between 18 and 29 years old in good health and CMV-seronegative. The chain joins TRBV20-1 to TRBJ2-1; D not certain. The source material was PBMCs. As DNA, the CDR3 is TGCAGTGTCACACAGCACAATGAGCAGTTCTTC. The encoded protein is CSVTQHNEQFF.